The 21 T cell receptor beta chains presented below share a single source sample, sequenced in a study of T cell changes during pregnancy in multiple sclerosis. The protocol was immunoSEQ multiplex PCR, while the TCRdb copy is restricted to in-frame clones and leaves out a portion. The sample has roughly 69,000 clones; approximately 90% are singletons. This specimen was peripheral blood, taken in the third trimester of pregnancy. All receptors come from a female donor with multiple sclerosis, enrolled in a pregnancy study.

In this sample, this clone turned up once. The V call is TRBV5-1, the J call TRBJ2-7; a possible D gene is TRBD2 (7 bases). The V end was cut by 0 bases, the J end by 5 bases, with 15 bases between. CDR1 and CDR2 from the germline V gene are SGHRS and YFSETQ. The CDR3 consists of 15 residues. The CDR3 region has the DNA TGCGCCAGCAGCTTGGTAATGGGGGGGGCAAACGAGCAGTACTTC. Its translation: CASSLVMGGANEQYF.

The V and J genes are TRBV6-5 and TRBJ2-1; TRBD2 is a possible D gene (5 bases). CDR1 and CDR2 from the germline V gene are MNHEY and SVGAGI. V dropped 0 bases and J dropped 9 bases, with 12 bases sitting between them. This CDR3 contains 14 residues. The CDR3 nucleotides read TGTGCCAGCAGTTACTCCCGAGGGTATGGTGAGCAGTTCTTC. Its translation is CASSYSRGYGEQFF.

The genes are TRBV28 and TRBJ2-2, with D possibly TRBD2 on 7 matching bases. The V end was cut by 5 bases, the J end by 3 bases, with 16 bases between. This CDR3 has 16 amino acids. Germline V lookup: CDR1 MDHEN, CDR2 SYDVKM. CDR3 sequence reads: CASSNIRGADTGELFF. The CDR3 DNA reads TGTGCCAGCAGTAACATACGGGGGGCTGACACCGGGGAGCTGTTTTTT.

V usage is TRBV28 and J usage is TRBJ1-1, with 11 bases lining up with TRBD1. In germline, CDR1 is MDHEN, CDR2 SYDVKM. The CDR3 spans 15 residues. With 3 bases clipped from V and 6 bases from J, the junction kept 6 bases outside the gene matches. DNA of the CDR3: TGTGCCAGCAGTTTGGGACAGGGGGGTTTTGCTGAAGCTTTCTTT. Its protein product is CASSLGQGGFAEAFF.

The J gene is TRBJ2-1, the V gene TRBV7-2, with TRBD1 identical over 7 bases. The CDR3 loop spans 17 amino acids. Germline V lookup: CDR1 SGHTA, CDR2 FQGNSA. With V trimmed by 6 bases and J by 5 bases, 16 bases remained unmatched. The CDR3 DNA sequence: TGTGCCAGCAGTCCCAACAGGGGAAGTCCCAAGGACAATGAGCAGTTCTTC. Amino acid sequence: CASSPNRGSPKDNEQFF. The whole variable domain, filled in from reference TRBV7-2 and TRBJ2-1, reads GAGVSQSPSNKVTEKGKDVELRCDPISGHTALYWYRQSLGQGLEFLIYFQGNSAPDKSGLPSDRFSAERTGGSVSTLTIQRTQQEDSAVYLCASSPNRGSPKDNEQFFGPGTRLTVL.

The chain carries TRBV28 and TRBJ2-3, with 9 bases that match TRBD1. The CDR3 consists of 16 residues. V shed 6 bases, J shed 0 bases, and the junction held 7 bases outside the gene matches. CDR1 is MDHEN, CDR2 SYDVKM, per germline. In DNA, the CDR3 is TGTGCCAGCAGCCCGCGGGGGACAGGGAGCACAGATACGCAGTATTTT. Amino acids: CASSPRGTGSTDTQYF.

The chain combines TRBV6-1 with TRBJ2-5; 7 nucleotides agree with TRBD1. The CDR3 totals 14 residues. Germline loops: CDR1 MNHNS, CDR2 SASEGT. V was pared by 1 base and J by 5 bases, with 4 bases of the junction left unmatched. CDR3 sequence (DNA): TGTGCCAGCAGTGAAGGAGGGGGCAGCGAGACCCAGTACTTC. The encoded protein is CASSEGGGSETQYF.

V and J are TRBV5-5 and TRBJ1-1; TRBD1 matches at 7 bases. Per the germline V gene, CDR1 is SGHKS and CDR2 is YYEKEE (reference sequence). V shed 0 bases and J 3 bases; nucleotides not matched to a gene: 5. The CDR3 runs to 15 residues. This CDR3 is CASSLGRTGYTEAFF. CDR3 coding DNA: TGTGCCAGCAGCTTGGGGAGGACAGGCTACACTGAAGCTTTCTTT.

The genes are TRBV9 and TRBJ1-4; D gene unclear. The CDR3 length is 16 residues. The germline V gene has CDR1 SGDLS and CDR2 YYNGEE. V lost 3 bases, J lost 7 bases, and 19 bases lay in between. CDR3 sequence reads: CASSADPLGRIEKLFF. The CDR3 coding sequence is TGTGCCAGCAGCGCCGACCCACTGGGCAGGATTGAAAAACTGTTTTTT. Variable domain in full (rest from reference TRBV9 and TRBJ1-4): DSGVTQTPKHLITATGQRVTLRCSPRSGDLSVYWYQQSLDQGLQFLIQYYNGEERAKGNILERFSAQQFPDLHSELNLSSLELGDSALYFCASSADPLGRIEKLFFGSGTQLSVL.

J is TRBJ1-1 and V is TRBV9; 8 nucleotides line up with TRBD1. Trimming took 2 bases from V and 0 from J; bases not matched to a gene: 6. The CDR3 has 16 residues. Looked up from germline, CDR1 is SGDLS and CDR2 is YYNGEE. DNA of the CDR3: TGTGCCAGCAGCGTGGCGACAGGGGTCGTGAACACTGAAGCTTTCTTT. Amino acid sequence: CASSVATGVVNTEAFF.

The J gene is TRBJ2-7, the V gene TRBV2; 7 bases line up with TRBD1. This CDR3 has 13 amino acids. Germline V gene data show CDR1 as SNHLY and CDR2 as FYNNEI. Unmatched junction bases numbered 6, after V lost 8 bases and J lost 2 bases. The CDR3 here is CASGGQRTYEQYF. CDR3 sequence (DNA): TGTGCCAGCGGGGGACAGCGAACCTACGAGCAGTACTTC.

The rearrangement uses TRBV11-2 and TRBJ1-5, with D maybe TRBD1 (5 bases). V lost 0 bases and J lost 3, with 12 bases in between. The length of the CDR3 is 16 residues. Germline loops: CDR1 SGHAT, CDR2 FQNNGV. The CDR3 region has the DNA TGTGCCAGCAGCTTAGAAGGCAGGGCCTCCAATCAGCCCCAGCATTTT. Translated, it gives CASSLEGRASNQPQHF.

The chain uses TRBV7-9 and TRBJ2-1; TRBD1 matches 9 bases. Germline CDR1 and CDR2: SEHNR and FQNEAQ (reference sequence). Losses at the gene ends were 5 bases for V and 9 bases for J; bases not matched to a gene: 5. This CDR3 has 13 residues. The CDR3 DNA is TGTGCCAGCAGCGCGTACAGGGGGCTTGAGCAGTTCTTC. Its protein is CASSAYRGLEQFF.

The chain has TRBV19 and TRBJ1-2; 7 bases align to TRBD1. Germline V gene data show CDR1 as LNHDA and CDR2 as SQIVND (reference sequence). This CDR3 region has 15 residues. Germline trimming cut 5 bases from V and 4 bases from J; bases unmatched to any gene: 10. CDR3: CASSSLDRDFYGYTF. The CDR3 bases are TGTGCCAGTAGTTCATTAGACAGGGACTTCTATGGCTACACCTTC.

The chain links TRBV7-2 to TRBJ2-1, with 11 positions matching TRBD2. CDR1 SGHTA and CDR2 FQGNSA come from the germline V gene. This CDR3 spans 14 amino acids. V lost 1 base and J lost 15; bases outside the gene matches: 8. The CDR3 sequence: CASSLGYSGGAPFF. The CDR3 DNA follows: TGTGCCAGCAGCTTAGGATATAGCGGGGGGGCCCCGTTCTTC.

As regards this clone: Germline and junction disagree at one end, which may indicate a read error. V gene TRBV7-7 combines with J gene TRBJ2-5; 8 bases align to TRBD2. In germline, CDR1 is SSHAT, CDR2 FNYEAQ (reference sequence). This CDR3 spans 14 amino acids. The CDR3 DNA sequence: TGTGCTAGCAGCCCTATCGCGGGGGGAGAGACCCAGTACTTC. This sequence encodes CASSPIAGGETQYF.

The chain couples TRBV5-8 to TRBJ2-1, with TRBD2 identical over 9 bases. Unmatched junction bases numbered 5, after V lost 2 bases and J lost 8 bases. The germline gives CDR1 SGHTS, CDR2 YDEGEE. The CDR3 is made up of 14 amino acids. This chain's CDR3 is CASSLGLASDEQFF. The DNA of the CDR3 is TGTGCCAGCAGCTTAGGACTAGCGAGCGATGAGCAGTTCTTC.

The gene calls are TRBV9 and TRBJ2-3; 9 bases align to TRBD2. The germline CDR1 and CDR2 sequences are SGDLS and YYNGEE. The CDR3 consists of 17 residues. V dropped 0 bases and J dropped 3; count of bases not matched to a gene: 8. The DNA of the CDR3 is TGTGCCAGCAGCGTAGGTCCTAGCGGGGACTCTACAGATACGCAGTATTTT. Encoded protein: CASSVGPSGDSTDTQYF.

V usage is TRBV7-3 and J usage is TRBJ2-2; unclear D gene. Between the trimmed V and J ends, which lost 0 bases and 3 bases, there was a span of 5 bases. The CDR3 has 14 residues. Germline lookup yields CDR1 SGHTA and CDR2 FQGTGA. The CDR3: CASSLTRYTGELFF. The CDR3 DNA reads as TGTGCCAGCAGCTTAACCCGGTACACCGGGGAGCTGTTTTTT.

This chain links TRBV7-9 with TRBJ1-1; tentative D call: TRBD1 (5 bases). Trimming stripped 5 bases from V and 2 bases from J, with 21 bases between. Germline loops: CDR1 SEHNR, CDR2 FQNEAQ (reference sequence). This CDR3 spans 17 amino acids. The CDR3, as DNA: TGTGCCAGCAGCGCCCCCCGGGGGGGTAGGGGCAACACTGAAGCTTTCTTT. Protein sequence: CASSAPRGGRGNTEAFF.

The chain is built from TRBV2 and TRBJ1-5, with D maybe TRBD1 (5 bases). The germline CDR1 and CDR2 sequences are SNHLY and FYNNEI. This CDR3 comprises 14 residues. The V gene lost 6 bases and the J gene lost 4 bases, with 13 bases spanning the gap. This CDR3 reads CASRDSFVNQPQHF. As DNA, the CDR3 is TGTGCCAGCAGAGACAGTTTTGTAAATCAGCCCCAGCATTTT.